A selection of T cell receptor beta chains follows, all from one sample in a study of early T cells in non-severe SARS-CoV-2 infection. A single record per CDR3 protein comes from TCRdb applying MiXCR to the 5' RACE reads. The data hold about 110,000 distinct CDR3 sequences, with around an eighth observed a single time. What was sequenced was whole blood. Source of these receptors: an adult who was a healthcare worker with PCR-confirmed SARS-CoV-2 infection or an uninfected control (not recorded which). The CDR3 runs from the conserved cysteine through the conserved F or W. D genes are given only for firm matches. Expanded clones get a size class; other rows say once, few or many, or leave the size out.

J gene: TRBJ1-4; clone size: few; D gene: NA; V gene: TRBV27; CDR3 DNA: TGTGCCAGCAGTTTAGGTCGACTGGATGGGGGAAAACTGTTTTTT; CDR3 protein: CASSLGRLDGGKLFF
J gene: TRBJ1-1; clone size: NA; D gene: NA; V gene: TRBV19; CDR3 DNA: TGTGCCAGTAGTCCAGAGACGGCGAACACTGAAGCTTTCTTT; CDR3 protein: CASSPETANTEAFF
J gene: TRBJ2-3; clone size: NA; D gene: NA; V gene: TRBV12-5; CDR3 DNA: TGTGCTAGTGGCAAGACAGTCGGCACAGATACGCAGTATTTT; CDR3 protein: CASGKTVGTDTQYF
J gene: TRBJ1-1; clone size: few; D gene: NA; V gene: TRBV11-2; CDR3 DNA: TGTGCCAGCAGCTTAGTTCTACACTTGAACACTGAAGCTTTCTTT; CDR3 protein: CASSLVLHLNTEAFF
J gene: TRBJ2-1; clone size: NA; D gene: TRBD2; V gene: TRBV7-2; CDR3 DNA: TGTGCCAGCAGCTTAAGAGCGGGAGGGTACAATGAGCAGTTCTTC; CDR3 protein: CASSLRAGGYNEQFF
J gene: TRBJ2-7; clone size: NA; D gene: NA; V gene: TRBV20-1; CDR3 DNA: TGCAGTGCTAGAGATAATCCCGCCTTGCACGAGCAGTACTTC; CDR3 protein: CSARDNPALHEQYF
J gene: TRBJ2-5; clone size: NA; D gene: TRBD2; V gene: TRBV11-2; CDR3 DNA: TGTGCCAGCAGCCTAGGGACTAGCGGGAGGGAAGGCCAGTACTTC; CDR3 protein: CASSLGTSGREGQYF
J gene: TRBJ1-2; clone size: many; D gene: TRBD1; V gene: TRBV12-5; CDR3 DNA: TGTGCTAGTGGTTTCGTTCCCGGGACAGGGCCCGGCTACACCTTC; CDR3 protein: CASGFVPGTGPGYTF
J gene: TRBJ2-1; clone size: many; D gene: NA; V gene: TRBV11-1; CDR3 DNA: TGTGCCAGCAGCCCCAGACGTGGGGAGGTATACAATGAGCAGTTCTTC; CDR3 protein: CASSPRRGEVYNEQFF
J gene: TRBJ2-4; clone size: NA; D gene: NA; V gene: TRBV20-1; CDR3 DNA: TGCAGTGCTTTTGATTTGGGGGACAAAAACATTCAGTACTTC; CDR3 protein: CSAFDLGDKNIQYF
J gene: TRBJ2-3; clone size: many; D gene: NA; V gene: TRBV6-2/TRBV6-3; CDR3 DNA: TGTGCCAGCAGCAGTGACAGCAGGGGAGGGTACACAGATACGCAGTATTTT; CDR3 protein: CASSSDSRGGYTDTQYF
J gene: TRBJ2-1; clone size: few; D gene: TRBD1; V gene: TRBV6-5; CDR3 DNA: TGTGCCAGCACCATCGGGACAGGGGGCTACAATGAGCAGTTCTTC; CDR3 protein: CASTIGTGGYNEQFF
J gene: TRBJ1-1; clone size: NA; D gene: TRBD1; V gene: TRBV7-9; CDR3 DNA: TGTGCCAGCAGCTCTGGACAGGGCCACACTGAAGCTTTCTTT; CDR3 protein: CASSSGQGHTEAFF
J gene: TRBJ1-1; clone size: many; D gene: NA; V gene: TRBV5-1; CDR3 DNA: TGCGCCAGCAGCTTGGTGGGGACTGAAGCTTTCTTT; CDR3 protein: CASSLVGTEAFF
J gene: TRBJ2-3; clone size: NA; D gene: TRBD2; V gene: TRBV20-1; CDR3 DNA: TGCAGTGCCAAAATAGCGGGAGGAACAGATACGCAGTATTTT; CDR3 protein: CSAKIAGGTDTQYF
J gene: TRBJ2-1; clone size: few; D gene: NA; V gene: TRBV6-2/TRBV6-3; CDR3 DNA: TGTGCCAGCAGTTTACCTCTCAGAGCCTATGAGCAGTTCTTC; CDR3 protein: CASSLPLRAYEQFF
J gene: TRBJ2-7; clone size: NA; D gene: NA; V gene: TRBV12-3/TRBV12-4; CDR3 DNA: TGTGCCAGCAGTTTGGGTGGGAGTATCTACGAGCAGTACTTC; CDR3 protein: CASSLGGSIYEQYF
J gene: TRBJ1-2; clone size: NA; D gene: NA; V gene: TRBV18; CDR3 DNA: TGTGCCAGCTCACCACGCCAGGAAAGCTATGGCTACACCTTC; CDR3 protein: CASSPRQESYGYTF
J gene: TRBJ2-6; clone size: many; D gene: NA; V gene: TRBV28; CDR3 DNA: TGTGCCAGCAGTGACAATAATTCTGGGGCCAACGTCCTGACTTTC; CDR3 protein: CASSDNNSGANVLTF
J gene: TRBJ2-1; clone size: many; D gene: NA; V gene: TRBV20-1; CDR3 DNA: TGCAGTGCGATTCTCCCACTAAGCAATGAGCAGTTCTTC; CDR3 protein: CSAILPLSNEQFF
J gene: TRBJ2-2; clone size: NA; D gene: NA; V gene: TRBV9; CDR3 DNA: TGTGCCAGCAGCTCCCCCCCTACCGGGGAGCTGTTTTTT; CDR3 protein: CASSSPPTGELFF
J gene: TRBJ1-2; clone size: many; D gene: NA; V gene: TRBV6-5; CDR3 DNA: TGTGCCAGCAGTTACTCGACTGGTGGCTACACCTTC; CDR3 protein: CASSYSTGGYTF
J gene: TRBJ2-6; clone size: NA; D gene: TRBD1; V gene: TRBV24-1; CDR3 DNA: TGTGCCACCAGTGACGCACCGGGACAGGGGTTACTCTCTGGGGCCAACGTCCTGACTTTC; CDR3 protein: CATSDAPGQGLLSGANVLTF
J gene: TRBJ2-7; clone size: NA; D gene: NA; V gene: TRBV9; CDR3 DNA: TGTGCCAGCAGCAAGTACAGTGAGAGCTCCTACGAGCAGTACTTC; CDR3 protein: CASSKYSESSYEQYF
J gene: TRBJ2-7; clone size: many; D gene: TRBD2; V gene: TRBV7-6; CDR3 DNA: TGTGCCAGCAGCTTATTACTCTCTAGCGGCTATGACTCCTACGAGCAGTACTTC; CDR3 protein: CASSLLLSSGYDSYEQYF
J gene: TRBJ2-4; clone size: NA; D gene: TRBD1; V gene: TRBV5-1; CDR3 DNA: TGCGCCAGCAGCCCGGGGACAGTAACCCTGGGGAACATTCAGTACTTC; CDR3 protein: CASSPGTVTLGNIQYF
J gene: TRBJ2-2; clone size: many; D gene: TRBD2; V gene: TRBV27; CDR3 DNA: TGTGCCAGCAGTTTTGGTGCTGGACTAGCGACCCCGAACACCGGGGAGCTGTTTTTT; CDR3 protein: CASSFGAGLATPNTGELFF
J gene: TRBJ2-4; clone size: NA; D gene: NA; V gene: TRBV7-2; CDR3 DNA: TGTGCCAGCAGCTTAGGGGTGCCAAACATTCAGTACTTC; CDR3 protein: CASSLGVPNIQYF
J gene: TRBJ1-1; clone size: many; D gene: TRBD1; V gene: TRBV6-5; CDR3 DNA: TGTGCCAGCAGTTACTCCGGGACAGGTGAAGCTTTCTTT; CDR3 protein: CASSYSGTGEAFF
J gene: TRBJ2-5; clone size: many; D gene: TRBD2; V gene: TRBV5-5; CDR3 DNA: TGTGCCAGCAGCCTGGACCTAGCGGGAGGCGAGACCCAGTACTTC; CDR3 protein: CASSLDLAGGETQYF
J gene: TRBJ1-3; clone size: few; D gene: NA; V gene: TRBV28; CDR3 DNA: TGCCGAGGGGCTCTAGCTGGAAACACCATATATTTT; CDR3 protein: CRGALAGNTIYF
J gene: TRBJ2-5; clone size: NA; D gene: NA; V gene: TRBV6-5; CDR3 DNA: TGTGCCAGCAGACGGACAAACCAAGAGACCCAGTACTTC; CDR3 protein: CASRRTNQETQYF
J gene: TRBJ2-4; clone size: few; D gene: NA; V gene: TRBV24-1; CDR3 DNA: TGTGCCACCAGTGATCAGGAGCTGGCCAAAAACATTCAGTACTTC; CDR3 protein: CATSDQELAKNIQYF
J gene: TRBJ2-7; clone size: NA; D gene: TRBD2; V gene: TRBV20-1; CDR3 DNA: TGCAGTGCTATAGCGGGAGGGAGCGAGCAGTACTTC; CDR3 protein: CSAIAGGSEQYF
J gene: TRBJ2-1; clone size: NA; D gene: TRBD1; V gene: TRBV5-1; CDR3 DNA: TGCGCCAGCAGCTTGGGGGACAGGGATGAGCAGTTCTTC; CDR3 protein: CASSLGDRDEQFF
J gene: TRBJ2-1; clone size: NA; D gene: TRBD2; V gene: TRBV6-2/TRBV6-3; CDR3 DNA: TGTGCCAGCAGTCCCCCCGGGGGGAATGAGCAGTTCTTC; CDR3 protein: CASSPPGGNEQFF
J gene: TRBJ1-2; clone size: many; D gene: NA; V gene: TRBV14; CDR3 DNA: TGTGCCAGCAGCCAACGCGCCCTTACAGTCAACCAGGGCTACACCTTC; CDR3 protein: CASSQRALTVNQGYTF
J gene: TRBJ2-7; clone size: many; D gene: NA; V gene: TRBV10-3; CDR3 DNA: TGTGCCATCAGCGGTAGCTCCTACGAGCAGTACTTC; CDR3 protein: CAISGSSYEQYF
J gene: TRBJ2-3; clone size: NA; D gene: TRBD2; V gene: TRBV24-1; CDR3 DNA: TGTGCCACCAGTGAGTTGGGACTAGCGGGGGACACCACAGATACGCAGTATTTT; CDR3 protein: CATSELGLAGDTTDTQYF
J gene: TRBJ1-1; clone size: NA; D gene: NA; V gene: TRBV20-1; CDR3 DNA: TGCAGTGCTAGGGCCCCAACGAACACTGAAGCTTTCTTT; CDR3 protein: CSARAPTNTEAFF
J gene: TRBJ1-4; clone size: many; D gene: NA; V gene: TRBV9; CDR3 DNA: TGTGCCAGCAGCGTAGCATTGGGAGGACAGTATGAAAAACTGTTTTTT; CDR3 protein: CASSVALGGQYEKLFF
J gene: TRBJ1-1; clone size: NA; D gene: TRBD1; V gene: TRBV3-1; CDR3 DNA: TGTGCCAGCAGCCAGACAGGGGGAGCGAACACTGAAGCTTTCTTT; CDR3 protein: CASSQTGGANTEAFF
J gene: TRBJ2-3; clone size: many; D gene: TRBD1; V gene: TRBV6-6; CDR3 DNA: TGTGCCAGCAACTTCCTGGGGTGGGACAGGTTAGGTGCGGCTAGCACAGATACGCAGTATTTT; CDR3 protein: CASNFLGWDRLGAASTDTQYF
J gene: TRBJ2-1; clone size: few; D gene: NA; V gene: TRBV3-1; CDR3 DNA: TGTGCCAGCAGCCTCGACGGAAATGAGCAGTTCTTC; CDR3 protein: CASSLDGNEQFF
J gene: TRBJ1-3; clone size: many; D gene: NA; V gene: TRBV29-1; CDR3 DNA: TGCAGCGCACAGGGATCTGGAAACACCATATATTTT; CDR3 protein: CSAQGSGNTIYF